This T cell receptor beta chain was captured in a study of T cells after yellow fever vaccination. CDR1 and CDR2 from the germline V gene are LGHDT and YNNKEL (reference sequence). The CDR3 has 17 residues. Trimming cost V 4 bases and J 1 base, with 19 bases left between them. This clonotype was counted only a few times. TCRdb re-derived calls from the 5' RACE reads in MiXCR, one entry per CDR3 protein. The table shows some 120,000 distinct CDR3 sequences, with almost 9% occurring only once. J is TRBJ1-2 and V is TRBV3-1; D call uncertain. This sample comprised CD8+ T cells sorted from PBMCs, obtained on the day of the yellow fever booster vaccination. This sequence originates from a man younger than 30 who received the YFV17D yellow fever vaccine. For the CDR3, the DNA is TGTGCCAGCAGCCCCCTCGAGGCGGAGGCATTTAACTATGGCTACACCTTC. Protein product: CASSPLEAEAFNYGYTF.